The next 22 T cell receptor beta chains were all read from a single sample in a study of Ad26.COV2.S vaccination and SARS-CoV-2 variants. The table came from immunoSEQ multiplex PCR; TCRdb's copy has only in-frame clones and leaves some out. The sample holds a few hundred thousand clones, about four fifths seen once. Treatment defined: around 19 received Ad26.COV2.S at low or high dose, single or two shots; 5 received placebo; per-sample allocation not given. Samples analyzed were those drawn on day 63 after the first vaccine or placebo injection. Material: peripheral blood, obtained in a trial of Ad26.COV2.S vaccine versus placebo. The receptors come from a person between 18 and 59 years old who received the Ad26.COV2.S COVID-19 vaccine or a placebo.

This chain links TRBV4-3 with TRBJ2-5, with D perhaps being TRBD1 or TRBD2 (5 bases each). The CDR3 has 15 residues. V lost 4 bases to trimming and J lost 5 bases, with 17 bases between them. The V gene's germline CDR1 is LGHNA and CDR2 YSLEER. CDR3 sequence (DNA): TGCGCCAGCAGCCCTGTTCGGGGCGGCTTTGAGACCCAGTACTTC. The encoded protein is CASSPVRGGFETQYF.

This clone was recorded only once. The chain links TRBV4-1 to TRBJ1-2, with 8 positions matching TRBD1. Germline lookup yields CDR1 MGHRA and CDR2 YSYEKL. The length of the CDR3 is 17 residues. J gave up 1 base and V 3 bases, and 10 bases lay outside the gene matches. CDR3 protein: CASSQPRTGTFNYGYTF. CDR3 coding DNA: TGCGCCAGCAGCCAGCCCCGGACAGGGACCTTTAACTATGGCTACACCTTC.

The chain recombines TRBV7-9 with TRBJ1-5; D is ambiguous. Germline V gene sequence: CDR1 SEHNR, CDR2 FQNEAQ (reference sequence). The V and J ends lost 4 bases and 6 bases respectively, with 4 bases between them. The CDR3 runs to 11 residues. CDR3 residues: CASSSVQPQHF. CDR3 nucleotides: TGTGCCAGCAGCTCCGTTCAGCCCCAGCATTTT.

The V call is TRBV6-1, the J call TRBJ2-3; the D gene is possibly TRBD2 (5 bases). V lost 1 base to trimming and J lost 1 base, with 9 bases between them. The CDR3 length is 15 residues. CDR1 is MNHNS and CDR2 is SASEGT in the germline V gene. CDR3 sequence: CASSEVRVGTDTQYF. In nucleotides, the CDR3 is TGTGCCAGCAGTGAAGTGCGGGTCGGCACAGATACGCAGTATTTT.

The table lists this clone with a few counts. The gene calls are TRBV12-5 and TRBJ1-5, with 9 bases aligning to TRBD1. This CDR3 comprises 14 residues. With 6 bases clipped from V and 7 bases from J, the junction kept 7 bases outside the gene matches. CDR1 and CDR2 (germline): LGHNT, FRNRAP. The CDR3 DNA is TGTGCTAGTGGCCTAGGACAGGGGTTCCAGCCCCAGCATTTT. Translated: CASGLGQGFQPQHF.

This clone has only one observation. The CDR3 DNA reads TGTGCCAGCAGCAAAATTGACCATCTCTGCAATGAGCAGTTCTTC. Its protein is CASSKIDHLCNEQFF. This chain links TRBV21-1 with TRBJ2-1. TRBV21-1 represents a pseudogene. There are 15 residues in the CDR3.

This clone was picked up one time. This rearrangement joins TRBV6-6 to TRBJ2-3; D gene ambiguous. The germline gives CDR1 MNHNY, CDR2 SVGAGI (reference sequence). Deletions cut 6 bases from V and 3 bases from J, with 10 bases between. The CDR3 is 13 amino acids. Here the CDR3 DNA reads TGTGCCAGCAGCCCCGAACAAACAGATACGCAGTATTTT. Translating it yields CASSPEQTDTQYF.

The chain has TRBV14 and TRBJ2-3; 8 positions match TRBD1. J was trimmed by 5 bases and V by 1 base; bases with no gene match: 5. The CDR3 covers 15 residues. Germline V gene data show CDR1 as SGHDN and CDR2 as FVKESK. CDR3 in amino acids: CASSQVGQAKDTQYF. Written as DNA, the CDR3 is TGTGCCAGCAGCCAAGTGGGACAGGCAAAAGATACGCAGTATTTT.

The rearrangement links TRBV5-4 to TRBJ1-2; no definite D call. The CDR3 is 14 residues long. CDR1 is SGHNT, CDR2 YYREEE, per germline (reference sequence). Trimming cost V 1 base and J 8 bases, with 15 bases left between them. The CDR3 is CASSLSRMPMGYTF. The CDR3 nucleotides are TGTGCCAGCAGCTTGAGCAGGATGCCTATGGGCTACACCTTC.

Concerning this clone itself: A much larger clone differs by one base, so this may be a read error. The gene calls are TRBV12-3 or TRBV12-4 and TRBJ2-5, with no clear D. This CDR3 is built from 12 residues. Trimming cost V 3 bases and J 1 base, with 3 bases left between them. CDR3 in amino acids: CASSLGQETQYF. The CDR3 DNA reads TGTGCCAGCAGTTTGGGCCAAGAGACCCAGTACTTC.

The chain couples TRBV5-1 to TRBJ2-1, with D unclear. V gave up 4 bases and J gave up 2 bases, with 7 bases separating them. Germline CDR1 is SGHRS and CDR2 is YFSETQ. This CDR3 region has 13 residues. The CDR3 DNA follows: TGCGCCAGCAGCAGTGGTACCTACAATGAGCAGTTCTTC. It yields the protein CASSSGTYNEQFF.

The chain joins TRBV2 to TRBJ1-3; TRBD1 agrees at 7 bases. V shed 4 bases, J shed 2 bases, and the junction held 5 bases outside the gene matches. CDR1 is SNHLY and CDR2 is FYNNEI in the germline V gene. The length of the CDR3 is 15 residues. The CDR3 DNA follows: TGTGCCAGCAGTGCTACAGGGGTCCCTGGAAACACCATATATTTT. It codes for CASSATGVPGNTIYF. Looking up the rest from reference TRBV2 and TRBJ1-3 gives the full variable domain: EPEVTQTPSHQVTQMGQEVILRCVPISNHLYFYWYRQILGQKVEFLVSFYNNEISEKSEIFDDQFSVERPDGSNFTLKIRSTKLEDSAMYFCASSATGVPGNTIYFGEGSWLTVV.

This clone was observed once. The rearrangement links TRBV7-2 to TRBJ1-2; 7 nucleotides line up with TRBD1. The CDR3 contains 14 residues. V dropped 5 bases and J dropped 3; count of bases not matched to a gene: 6. CDR1 and CDR2 from the germline V gene are SGHTA and FQGNSA. The CDR3 loop is CASSRDSRYYGYTF. In DNA, the CDR3 is TGTGCCAGCAGCCGGGACAGTCGGTACTATGGCTACACCTTC.

This chain uses TRBV6-5 with TRBJ2-7; TRBD1 agrees at 8 bases. Germline CDR1 reads MNHEY; CDR2 reads SVGAGI. V lost 2 bases and J lost 6; bases outside the gene matches: 9. The length of the CDR3 is 15 residues. In DNA form, the CDR3 reads TGTGCCAGCAGTTACGGGTGGGACACAGGGGGCGAGCAGTACTTC. Its translation: CASSYGWDTGGEQYF.

This clone was seen repeatedly, ten times or more. The rearrangement links TRBV10-1 to TRBJ1-3; no clear D gene. This CDR3 is 17 amino acids long. Germline V gives CDR1 WNHNN, CDR2 SYGVQD (reference sequence). This chain's CDR3 is CDISRRHPKVGGNTIYF. The CDR3 DNA is TGCGACATCTCCCGAAGACACCCGAAGGTAGGGGGAAACACCATATATTTT.

This clone was counted a few times. The chain combines TRBV4-1 with TRBJ1-5; D ambiguous. Trimming cost V 0 bases and J 6 bases, with 12 bases left between them. Germline lookup yields CDR1 MGHRA and CDR2 YSYEKL. This CDR3 is built from 15 residues. CDR3 amino acids: CASSQEARRIQPQHF. DNA for the CDR3: TGCGCCAGCAGCCAAGAAGCACGGAGAATTCAGCCCCAGCATTTT.

The rearrangement uses TRBV30 and TRBJ2-5; D is undetermined. The V gene lost 1 base and the J gene lost 5 bases, with 5 bases spanning the gap. Per the germline V gene, CDR1 is GTSNPN and CDR2 is SVGIG (reference sequence). The CDR3 is 11 amino acids. The CDR3 spells CAWSEVETQYF. In DNA, the CDR3 is TGTGCCTGGAGTGAGGTTGAGACCCAGTACTTC.

This clone was found once. CDR3 residues: CASSLAGGGAEAFF. DNA of the CDR3: TGTGCCAGCAGCTTAGCTGGAGGGGGGGCTGAAGCTTTCTTT. The chain combines TRBV7-6 with TRBJ1-1; D is possibly TRBD1 (6 bases). Germline V gives CDR1 SGHVS, CDR2 FNYEAQ. The CDR3 is 14 residues long. The V end was cut by 0 bases, the J end by 6 bases, with 11 bases between.

This clone has only one observation. This chain connects TRBV28 to TRBJ1-1; maybe TRBD1 (6 bases). The germline CDR1 and CDR2 sequences are MDHEN and SYDVKM. Trimming left V 9 bases short and J 6 bases short, with 14 bases between. This CDR3 is 12 amino acids long. The CDR3 DNA sequence: TGTGCCAGTAATCGGGACACCCCTGAAGCTTTCTTT. Translated, it gives CASNRDTPEAFF.

This rearrangement joins TRBV5-1 to TRBJ1-1; TRBD1 agrees at 7 bases. After removal of 0 bases from V and 6 bases from J, the junction contained 8 bases not matched to a gene. Germline V gives CDR1 SGHRS, CDR2 YFSETQ. The CDR3 is 15 amino acids. In DNA, the CDR3 is TGCGCCAGCAGCTTGGATACAGGGGTTGGACCTGAAGCTTTCTTT. It specifies CASSLDTGVGPEAFF. Looking up the rest from reference TRBV5-1 and TRBJ1-1 gives the full variable domain: KAGVTQTPRYLIKTRGQQVTLSCSPISGHRSVSWYQQTPGQGLQFLFEYFSETQRNKGNFPGRFSGRQFSNSRSEMNVSTLELGDSALYLCASSLDTGVGPEAFFGQGTRLTVV.

The chain is built from TRBV7-9 and TRBJ2-2; unclear D gene. Trimming pared 5 bases from V and 8 bases from J, leaving 9 bases between. CDR1 is SEHNR and CDR2 is FQNEAQ in the germline V gene (reference sequence). This CDR3 has 12 amino acids. The DNA for the CDR3 is TGTGCCAGCAGCCCAACGGAGGGGGAGCTGTTTTTT. Translation gives CASSPTEGELFF. Based on the CDR3 plus reference TRBV7-9 and TRBJ2-2, the full variable domain is DTGVSQNPRHKITKRGQNVTFRCDPISEHNRLYWYRQTLGQGPEFLTYFQNEAQLEKSRLLSDRFSAERPKGSFSTLEIQRTEQGDSAMYLCASSPTEGELFFGEGSRLTVL.

This chain uses TRBV6-5 with TRBJ2-1; D gene unclear. The CDR3 sequence is 13 residues long. Germline loops: CDR1 MNHEY, CDR2 SVGAGI. V was clipped by 7 bases and J by 9 bases, with 16 bases between them. CDR3 amino acids: CASNFQPLSEQFF. CDR3 coding DNA: TGTGCCAGCAACTTCCAACCGTTAAGTGAGCAGTTCTTC.